The sample holds one count of the clone carrying this T cell receptor (beta chain). Its antigen is still unknown. The sample originates from a study of shared clonotypes between healthy human individuals. Findings of the study overall: How much donors shared clonotypes was expected to be affected by sequencing depth.

This table comes from immunoSEQ multiplex PCR, and its TCRdb copy is limited to in-frame clones, with some not included. The repertoire holds about 2.1 million clones, just under 95% seen once, with less than 2% in the top ten. Naive CD8 cells lacked CD45RO and underwent positive selection for CCR7, leaving out terminally differentiated effector memory CD45RA+ cells. This TCR came from a man between 18 and 35 years old in good health. Some clones in this sample may be carry-over from other donors' samples. The specimen sequenced was naive CD8+ T cells from PBMCs.

This CDR3 is CSVLMGTEAFF. The CDR3 nucleotides are TGCAGCGTTTTAATGGGCACTGAAGCTTTCTTT. The chain carries TRBV29-1 and TRBJ1-1; D call uncertain. There are 11 residues in the CDR3. Trimming took 5 bases from V and 4 from J, leaving 8 bases between them. CDR1 is SQVTM and CDR2 is ANQGSEA in the germline V gene.